These 13 T cell receptor beta chains were all obtained from the same sample, sequenced in a study of blood T cells in healthy people across ages. A second PCR of about 7 to 12 cycles used a sample-barcoded 5' primer and a J-beta primer mix. TCRdb independently ran MiXCR on the 5' RACE reads; one entry per CDR3 protein. The repertoire holds 1.5 million to 2 million distinct CDR3 sequences, about two fifths seen once, with roughly 23% in the top ten. Sequencing input: blood. These receptor sequences come from a human donor in good health.

The chain joins TRBV7-9 to TRBJ2-1; no clear D gene. Between the trimmed V and J ends, which lost 3 bases and 5 bases, there was a span of 8 bases. The CDR3 is made up of 13 amino acids. Germline CDR1 reads SEHNR; CDR2 reads FQNEAQ (reference sequence). This chain's CDR3 is CASSFDPDNEQFF. The DNA for the CDR3 is TGTGCCAGCAGCTTTGACCCAGACAATGAGCAGTTCTTC.

This clonotype was seen a handful of times. The chain combines TRBV7-2 with TRBJ2-1; D not resolved. The CDR3 loop spans 15 amino acids. Germline CDR1 reads SGHTA; CDR2 reads FQGNSA. Deletions cut 7 bases from V and 0 bases from J, with 13 bases between. As DNA, the CDR3 is TGTGCCAGCAAGTTTGGTAAGGGCTCCTACAATGAGCAGTTCTTC. Residues: CASKFGKGSYNEQFF.

This clonotype has a handful of counts. CDR3 bases: TGTGCCAGCAGTTACGGGGTGGACTATGGCTACACCTTC. Translating it yields CASSYGVDYGYTF. This sequence joins TRBV6-5 and TRBJ1-2; D gene unclear. The CDR3 spans 13 residues. Germline CDR1 MNHEY, CDR2 SVGAGI. The V and J ends lost 2 bases and 3 bases respectively, with 7 bases between them.

This clonotype was found a few times. This rearrangement joins TRBV7-8 to TRBJ2-3; 9 bases map to TRBD2. Per the germline V gene, CDR1 is SGHVS and CDR2 is FQNEAQ. There are 19 residues in the CDR3. V was clipped by 5 bases and J by 0 bases; unmatched bases: 15. The CDR3 is CASSPWEAGGPDSTDTQYF. DNA of the CDR3: TGTGCCAGCAGCCCTTGGGAGGCGGGGGGGCCAGATAGCACAGATACGCAGTATTTT. The variable domain in full, with the rest retrieved from reference TRBV7-8 and TRBJ2-3, is GAGVSQSPRYKVAKRGQDVALRCDPISGHVSLFWYQQALGQGPEFLTYFQNEAQLDKSGLPSDRFFAERPEGSVSTLKIQRTQQEDSAVYLCASSPWEAGGPDSTDTQYFGPGTRLTVL.

V is TRBV29-1 and J is TRBJ2-4, with D perhaps TRBD2 (6 bases). TRBJ2-7 matches the DNA end more closely, so the J call is doubtful. Germline V gives CDR1 SQVTM, CDR2 ANQGSEA. The CDR3 extends over 12 amino acids. The CDR3: CSVEGGTHEQYF. CDR3 nucleotide sequence: TGCAGCGTTGAGGGGGGTACCCACGAGCAGTACTTC.

V is TRBV7-2 and J is TRBJ2-3, with D possibly being TRBD1 or TRBD2 (6 bases each). V shed 0 bases and J shed 2 bases, with 15 bases lying between them. Germline loops: CDR1 SGHTA, CDR2 FQGNSA. There are 17 residues in the CDR3. DNA for the CDR3: TGTGCCAGCAGCTTAGCGGGGGGCTCCATACCCACAGATACGCAGTATTTT. Its protein is CASSLAGGSIPTDTQYF.

J is TRBJ2-1 and V is TRBV20-1; 10 bases are shared with TRBD2. The germline V gene encodes CDR1 DFQATT and CDR2 SNEGSKA (reference sequence). V lost 8 bases, J lost 6 bases, and 10 bases stayed unmatched. CDR3 size: 14 residues. CDR3 loop: CSTTGTSVSNEQFF. In DNA, the CDR3 is TGCAGTACGACCGGGACTAGCGTATCCAATGAGCAGTTCTTC.

The chain links TRBV5-1 to TRBJ2-1, with D maybe TRBD2 (6 bases). From germline, CDR1 is SGHRS and CDR2 YFSETQ. This CDR3 has 15 amino acids. V shed 4 bases and J shed 8 bases, with 19 bases lying between them. CDR3 protein: CASSRAGLRVDEQFF. The CDR3 bases are TGCGCCAGCAGCCGGGCGGGGCTGCGGGTCGATGAGCAGTTCTTC.

The V gene is TRBV24-1, the J gene TRBJ2-5; no clear D gene. This CDR3 contains 13 residues. Germline-derived CDR1 and CDR2 are KGHDR and SFDVKD. Between the trimmed V and J ends, which lost 3 bases and 11 bases, there was a span of 15 bases. CDR3 amino acids: CATSDKTTYKQYF. The CDR3 nucleotides are TGTGCCACCAGTGATAAGACCACCTACAAGCAGTACTTC.

Note on this clonotype: This may come from a read error, since a much larger clone is one base off. The chain employs TRBV20-1 and TRBJ2-1; the match to TRBD2 covers 11 bases. Germline CDR1 is DFQATT and CDR2 is SNEGSKA (reference sequence). This CDR3 has 16 residues. V was pared by 6 bases and J by 7 bases, with 14 bases of the junction left unmatched. CDR3 bases: TGCAGTGCCGAGGGTAGCGGGGGGGCCCCAGGGAATGAGCAGTTCTTC. Translation: CSAEGSGGAPGNEQFF.

The chain couples TRBV5-4 to TRBJ2-5; 9 nucleotides agree with TRBD1. Germline-derived CDR1 and CDR2 are SGHNT and YYREEE (reference sequence). This CDR3 is 16 amino acids long. V gave up 0 bases and J gave up 3 bases; unmatched junction bases: 6. The CDR3 DNA is TGTGCCAGCAGCTTGGAGGGGTGGGACAGGGAAGAGACCCAGTACTTC. This gives the protein CASSLEGWDREETQYF.

The chain joins TRBV24-1 to TRBJ2-1, with 7 positions matching TRBD2. In germline, CDR1 is KGHDR, CDR2 SFDVKD. Trimming removed 4 bases from V and 11 bases from J; junction bases left unmatched: 4. CDR3 size: 12 residues. CDR3 DNA sequence: TGTGCCACCAGTGAGCGGGGGTTTAAGCAGTTCTTC. Protein product: CATSERGFKQFF.

The chain links TRBV24-1 to TRBJ2-1, with TRBD1 matching 9 bases. This CDR3 contains 13 residues. V dropped 9 bases and J dropped 9; count of bases not matched to a gene: 8. Germline CDR1 reads KGHDR; CDR2 reads SFDVKD. The CDR3 sequence is CATFGTGPVEQFF. The CDR3 DNA follows: TGTGCCACCTTCGGGACAGGGCCCGTTGAGCAGTTCTTC.